Each of the 6 T cell receptor beta chains below was sequenced from the same sample in a study of blood T cell repertoires in COVID-19. Some clones are missing from TCRdb's copy, which holds only in-frame ones; the method was immunoSEQ multiplex PCR. The sample records 85,000 to 120,000 clones, about 85% being singletons. The sequencing sample was made of peripheral blood. Receptors originate from a woman between 50 and 59 years old with COVID-19, enrolled during active disease.

The rearrangement joins TRBV6-5 to TRBJ2-7, with a possible D match to TRBD1 (7 bases). The CDR3 has 13 amino acids. V lost 6 bases and J 7 bases, leaving 16 bases between the germline ends. The V gene's germline CDR1 is MNHEY and CDR2 SVGAGI. CDR3 DNA sequence: TGTGCCAGCAGGGGCGGGACAGTTCTTGAGCAGTACTTC. Its translation: CASRGGTVLEQYF.

V usage is TRBV18 and J usage is TRBJ1-1; no clear D gene. The CDR3 is 12 residues long. Germline lookup yields CDR1 KGHSH and CDR2 LQKENI. V was clipped by 3 bases and J by 7 bases, with 9 bases between them. For the CDR3, the DNA is TGTGCCAGCTCACCCGACATTAGTGAAGCTTTCTTT. This sequence encodes CASSPDISEAFF. Full variable domain (outside the CDR3, taken from reference TRBV18 and TRBJ1-1): NAGVMQNPRHLVRRRGQEARLRCSPMKGHSHVYWYRQLPEEGLKFMVYLQKENIIDESGMPKERFSAEFPKEGPSILRIQQVVRGDSAAYFCASSPDISEAFFGQGTRLTVV.

For the CDR3, the DNA is TGCAGCGTTGAAGGCCGCGAGAGCTACGAGCAGTACTTC. It specifies CSVEGRESYEQYF. The genes are TRBV29-1 and TRBJ2-7; D unresolved. V was clipped by 1 base and J by 3 bases, with 10 bases between them. CDR1 is SQVTM, CDR2 ANQGSEA, per germline. CDR3 length: 13 amino acids.

This clone was observed a handful of times. This rearrangement joins TRBV6-1 to TRBJ1-1; the D gene is possibly TRBD1 (5 bases). V shed 2 bases and J shed 4 bases, with 11 bases lying between them. The CDR3 consists of 14 residues. Germline-derived CDR1 and CDR2 are MNHNS and SASEGT. The CDR3 here is CASSELGPLTEAFF. As DNA, the CDR3 is TGTGCCAGCAGTGAATTGGGGCCACTCACTGAAGCTTTCTTT.

This clone was observed a few times. The chain couples TRBV19 to TRBJ1-1; maybe TRBD1 (5 bases). Germline V gene lookup returns CDR1 LNHDA and CDR2 SQIVND (reference sequence). V was trimmed by 9 bases and J by 2 bases, leaving 19 bases between them. The CDR3 sequence is 15 residues long. CDR3 DNA: TGTGCCAGCTCCCGGGGCGGGGACTATAACACTGAAGCTTTCTTT. Amino acids: CASSRGGDYNTEAFF.

The chain carries TRBV28 and TRBJ1-1; 7 bases fit TRBD1. The J segment lost 2 bases and the V segment lost 4 bases, leaving 10 bases of the junction unmatched. The germline V gene encodes CDR1 MDHEN and CDR2 SYDVKM. The CDR3 length is 16 residues. The DNA for the CDR3 is TGTGCCAGCAGTTCAATTCAGACAGGGATAAACACTGAAGCTTTCTTT. Protein sequence: CASSSIQTGINTEAFF.